One and the same sample provided the 29 T cell receptor beta chains below, sequenced in a study of blood T cell repertoires in COVID-19. Using immunoSEQ multiplex PCR, the repertoire was profiled, and TCRdb retains in-frame clones only, with some absent. The sample has roughly 250,000 clones, more than 75% seen once. The sequenced material came from PBMCs or T cells enriched from blood (not recorded which). Source of these receptors: a woman in her forties or fifties who had recovered from COVID-19.

The CDR3 loop is CASSSLREKSYNEQFF. The CDR3 DNA sequence: TGTGCCAGCAGCTCACTACGGGAGAAGTCCTACAATGAGCAGTTCTTC. The chain is built from TRBV11-2 and TRBJ2-1, with a tentative D call TRBD2 (6 bases). There are 16 residues in the CDR3. The V end lost 4 bases, the J end lost 1 base, and 14 bases lay between the germline ends. In germline, CDR1 is SGHAT, CDR2 FQNNGV.

This clone occurred once. The rearrangement uses TRBV30 and TRBJ2-3, with 11 bases matching TRBD2. The germline V gene has CDR1 GTSNPN and CDR2 SVGIG (reference sequence). The V gene end was trimmed by 6 bases and the J gene end by 4 bases; junction bases not matched to a gene: 6. The CDR3 loop spans 14 amino acids. This CDR3 reads CACRLAGSADTQYF. CDR3 bases: TGTGCCTGTAGACTAGCGGGAAGTGCAGATACGCAGTATTTT.

The chain links TRBV20-1 to TRBJ1-2; D uncertain. Trimming left V 1 base short and J 8 bases short, with 8 bases between. The CDR3 runs to 11 residues. CDR1 is DFQATT and CDR2 is SNEGSKA in the germline V gene (reference sequence). CDR3 nucleotides: TGCAGTGCTAGAGGAAGAGGAGGCTACACCTTC. Residues: CSARGRGGYTF.

This clone has a handful of counts. The V gene is TRBV20-1, the J gene TRBJ2-5, with TRBD2 as a possible D gene (5 bases). The V gene's germline CDR1 is DFQATT and CDR2 SNEGSKA (reference sequence). The V and J ends lost 3 bases and 5 bases respectively, with 13 bases between them. The CDR3 sequence is 13 residues long. CDR3 in DNA: TGCAGTGCTAGTTACGGGATTGCGGAGACCCAGTACTTC. It specifies CSASYGIAETQYF.

V gene TRBV11-2 combines with J gene TRBJ2-7, with D hard to call. Germline CDR1 reads SGHAT; CDR2 reads FQNNGV. The CDR3 spans 15 residues. V was trimmed by 0 bases and J by 7 bases, leaving 16 bases between them. CDR3 protein: CASSLEAGIVFEQYF. DNA of the CDR3: TGTGCCAGCAGCTTAGAGGCAGGTATTGTGTTTGAGCAGTACTTC.

This rearrangement joins TRBV6-4 to TRBJ1-1, with 9 bases fitting TRBD1. V dropped 2 bases and J dropped 1; count of bases not matched to a gene: 11. This CDR3 comprises 18 residues. Germline V gene sequence: CDR1 MRHNA, CDR2 SNTAGT. Written as DNA, the CDR3 is TGTGCCAGCAGTGACACCGGGACAGGGAAAGGGGGGAACACTGAAGCTTTCTTT. Translated: CASSDTGTGKGGNTEAFF.

The CDR3 loop reads CASRSGPTGELFF. In DNA, the CDR3 is TGTGCCAGTAGGAGCGGACCGACCGGGGAGCTGTTTTTT. The chain uses TRBV19 and TRBJ2-2, with D maybe TRBD2 (5 bases). CDR1 and CDR2 from the germline V gene are LNHDA and SQIVND (reference sequence). Deletions cut 6 bases from V and 5 bases from J, with 10 bases between. The CDR3 contains 13 residues.

J is TRBJ1-2 and V is TRBV3-1 (or the pseudogene TRBV3-2); D gene ambiguous. Looked up from germline, CDR1 is LGHDT and CDR2 is YNNKEL (reference sequence). Trimming shortened V by 1 base and J by 8 bases, and 11 bases separated the two germline ends. This CDR3 region has 13 residues. This CDR3 is CASSQGGTVGYTF. DNA for the CDR3: TGTGCCAGCAGCCAAGGAGGAACGGTCGGCTACACCTTC.

V gene TRBV29-1 combines with J gene TRBJ2-7; 7 bases are shared with TRBD2. From germline, CDR1 is SQVTM and CDR2 ANQGSEA. The length of the CDR3 is 14 residues. V was pared by 3 bases and J by 0 bases, with 5 bases of the junction left unmatched. CDR3 in amino acids: CSVESAGDSYEQYF. The CDR3 DNA reads TGCAGCGTTGAGAGTGCGGGAGACTCCTACGAGCAGTACTTC.

This clone was found once. The chain uses TRBV2 and TRBJ1-2, with 9 bases aligning to TRBD1. CDR1 is SNHLY and CDR2 is FYNNEI in the germline V gene. The CDR3 contains 15 residues. V lost 6 bases, J lost 4 bases, and 9 bases stayed unmatched. The CDR3 DNA sequence: TGTGCCAGCAGCCACCAGACAGGGGGGGTCTATGGCTACACCTTC. This encodes CASSHQTGGVYGYTF.

This chain connects TRBV6-2 or TRBV6-3 to TRBJ1-2; D is perhaps TRBD1 (5 bases). V lost 2 bases to trimming and J lost 6 bases, with 19 bases between them. The CDR3 consists of 16 residues. Germline CDR1 and CDR2: MNHEY and SVGEGT. The CDR3, as DNA: TGTGCCAGCAGTTACCCCGGCCGAGGCAGGGAGGATGGCTACACCTTC. It encodes CASSYPGRGREDGYTF.

The rearrangement joins TRBV18 to TRBJ2-7, with 8 bases that match TRBD1. The germline V gene has CDR1 KGHSH and CDR2 LQKENI. V lost 0 bases to trimming and J lost 5 bases; unmatched junction nucleotides: 12. CDR3 length equals 17 residues. In nucleotides, the CDR3 is TGTGCCAGCTCACCACCCTTATTCGGGACAGGTTCCCACGAGCAGTACTTC. Protein sequence: CASSPPLFGTGSHEQYF.

V and J are TRBV4-1 and TRBJ1-1; the D gene is possibly TRBD1 (5 bases). The CDR3 is 16 residues long. Per germline, CDR1 MGHRA and CDR2 YSYEKL. Between the trimmed V and J ends, which lost 0 bases and 0 bases, there was a span of 11 bases. Here the CDR3 reads CASSQEGQDMNTEAFF. CDR3 coding DNA: TGCGCCAGCAGCCAAGAGGGGCAGGACATGAACACTGAAGCTTTCTTT.

In this sample, this clone turned up a few times. This chain uses TRBV24-1 with TRBJ2-3, with a weak D call TRBD2 (5 bases). The ends were cut back, 4 bases at V and 0 bases at J, with 13 bases in the middle. The CDR3 totals 16 residues. Germline assignment: CDR1 KGHDR and CDR2 SFDVKD. CDR3 nucleotides: TGTGCCACCAGTGACCCCCGGGAAACTAGCACAGATACGCAGTATTTT. Translation gives CATSDPRETSTDTQYF.

This clone was detected once. The chain recombines TRBV9 with TRBJ2-7; TRBD2 matches at 9 bases. The CDR3 is 15 amino acids. Unmatched junction bases numbered 3, after V lost 0 bases and J lost 2 bases. Looked up from germline, CDR1 is SGDLS and CDR2 is YYNGEE. In DNA form, the CDR3 reads TGTGCCAGCAGCGTAGATGGGACTAGCACCTACGAGCAGTACTTC. It specifies CASSVDGTSTYEQYF.

The chain uses TRBV4-1 and TRBJ1-1, with TRBD1 identical over 7 bases. Germline V CDR1 and CDR2: MGHRA, YSYEKL. Trimming cost V 3 bases and J 6 bases; bases outside gene matches: 1. This CDR3 region has 12 residues. The CDR3 nucleotides are TGCGCCAGCAGCCAGGGACAGTCTGAAGCTTTCTTT. This sequence encodes CASSQGQSEAFF.

CDR3 bases: TGCAGCGTCAGACGACAGGGATTATACAATGAGCAGTTCTTC. As protein: CSVRRQGLYNEQFF. The chain links TRBV29-1 to TRBJ2-1; 7 bases fit TRBD1. The V gene's germline CDR1 is SQVTM and CDR2 ANQGSEA. V lost 6 bases, J lost 4 bases, and 9 bases stayed unmatched. CDR3 length equals 14 residues.

V usage is TRBV5-1 and J usage is TRBJ1-1, with D unclear. Trimming cost V 4 bases and J 1 base, with 8 bases left between them. The CDR3 is made up of 13 amino acids. CDR1 and CDR2 (germline): SGHRS, YFSETQ. Here the CDR3 reads CASSPTANTEAFF. The CDR3 DNA sequence: TGCGCCAGCAGCCCTACAGCGAACACTGAAGCTTTCTTT.

This chain uses TRBV12-5 with TRBJ2-7, with 9 nucleotides matching TRBD1. The CDR3 is 14 residues long. J was trimmed by 3 bases and V by 5 bases; bases with no gene match: 5. Germline values: CDR1 LGHNT, CDR2 FRNRAP. The CDR3: CASGRGQGHYEQYF. As DNA, the CDR3 is TGTGCTAGTGGTAGGGGACAGGGACACTACGAGCAGTACTTC.

This rearrangement joins TRBV19 to TRBJ2-1, with 8 positions matching TRBD2. The CDR3 sequence is 16 residues long. Per germline, CDR1 LNHDA and CDR2 SQIVND (reference sequence). The V segment lost 0 bases and the J segment 3 bases; nucleotides outside the gene matches: 4. The CDR3 is CASSIDWTSSYNEQFF. Here the CDR3 DNA reads TGTGCCAGTAGTATAGACTGGACTAGCAGCTACAATGAGCAGTTCTTC.

The J gene is TRBJ2-1, the V gene TRBV11-3, with D possibly TRBD2 on 6 matching bases. Germline CDR1 and CDR2: SGHNT and YENEEA. V lost 5 bases and J lost 0, with 11 bases in between. The CDR3 totals 15 residues. Here the CDR3 reads CASSPGSSSYNEQFF. CDR3 DNA: TGTGCCAGCAGCCCCGGGAGCAGCTCCTACAATGAGCAGTTCTTC.

The chain joins TRBV19 to TRBJ2-5; perhaps TRBD2 as D (5 bases). Germline CDR1 is LNHDA and CDR2 is SQIVND (reference sequence). This CDR3 has 15 amino acids. Trimming took off 5 bases at V and 4 bases at J, with 17 bases between the two ends. The CDR3 here is CASSSTTHRGETQYF. In DNA form, the CDR3 reads TGTGCCAGTAGTTCAACGACCCACCGGGGAGAGACCCAGTACTTC.

The chain joins TRBV27 to TRBJ2-7; maybe TRBD1 (6 bases). This CDR3 contains 15 residues. V gave up 6 bases and J gave up 2 bases, with 17 bases separating them. Germline V gene sequence: CDR1 MNHEY, CDR2 SMNVEV (reference sequence). This chain's CDR3 is CASSPWEGGTYEQYF. In DNA form, the CDR3 reads TGTGCCAGCAGCCCATGGGAAGGGGGAACCTACGAGCAGTACTTC.

The chain links TRBV7-8 to TRBJ2-5, with TRBD2 matching over 10 bases. The V gene's germline CDR1 is SGHVS and CDR2 FQNEAQ. V gave up 5 bases and J gave up 2 bases; unmatched junction bases: 8. This CDR3 region has 16 residues. CDR3 amino acids: CASSQYRTSGQETQYF. The CDR3 DNA is TGTGCCAGCAGCCAATACCGGACTAGCGGACAAGAGACCCAGTACTTC.

The rearrangement uses TRBV7-2 and TRBJ2-5; TRBD2 agrees at 9 bases. CDR1 and CDR2 from the germline V gene are SGHTA and FQGNSA. J was trimmed by 5 bases and V by 5 bases; bases with no gene match: 9. CDR3 size: 15 residues. CDR3 sequence (DNA): TGTGCCAGCAGCCGGGGCCTAGCGGGAAAGGAGACCCAGTACTTC. Its protein product is CASSRGLAGKETQYF.

The CDR3 bases are TGCGCCAGCAGCTTGGCCTCAGGGGGAGGCACTGAAGCTTTCTTT. As protein: CASSLASGGGTEAFF. This rearrangement joins TRBV5-1 to TRBJ1-1; TRBD1 agrees at 7 bases. The CDR3 is 15 residues long. Germline V lookup: CDR1 SGHRS, CDR2 YFSETQ. V lost 0 bases, J lost 4 bases, and 6 bases stayed unmatched. Full variable domain (missing parts from reference TRBV5-1 and TRBJ1-1): KAGVTQTPRYLIKTRGQQVTLSCSPISGHRSVSWYQQTPGQGLQFLFEYFSETQRNKGNFPGRFSGRQFSNSRSEMNVSTLELGDSALYLCASSLASGGGTEAFFGQGTRLTVV.

The gene calls are TRBV28 and TRBJ2-1; no firm D call. The CDR3 loop spans 15 amino acids. The V end was cut by 2 bases, the J end by 0 bases, with 8 bases between. Germline-derived CDR1 and CDR2 are MDHEN and SYDVKM. The CDR3 region has the DNA TGTGCCAGCAGTTTAGTCGGTAGCTCCTACAATGAGCAGTTCTTC. The encoded protein is CASSLVGSSYNEQFF.

V is TRBV18 and J is TRBJ1-6, with a tentative D call TRBD1 (5 bases). The germline CDR1 and CDR2 sequences are KGHSH and LQKENI. Trimming shortened V by 5 bases and J by 7 bases, and 18 bases separated the two germline ends. This CDR3 comprises 16 residues. CDR3 region: CASSSTSGSPNSPLHF. In nucleotides, the CDR3 is TGTGCCAGCTCATCTACCTCAGGGTCACCCAATTCACCCCTCCACTTT. The complete variable domain, with remaining parts taken from reference TRBV18 and TRBJ1-6, reads NAGVMQNPRHLVRRRGQEARLRCSPMKGHSHVYWYRQLPEEGLKFMVYLQKENIIDESGMPKERFSAEFPKEGPSILRIQQVVRGDSAAYFCASSSTSGSPNSPLHFGNGTRLTVT.

V and J are TRBV28 and TRBJ1-1; D perhaps matches TRBD1 (6 bases). The CDR3 is 15 amino acids. The V gene's germline CDR1 is MDHEN and CDR2 SYDVKM. V lost 1 base to trimming and J lost 5 bases, with 14 bases between them. The CDR3 protein is CASSLSGGAGTEAFF. CDR3 in DNA: TGTGCCAGCAGTTTATCTGGGGGGGCGGGAACTGAAGCTTTCTTT.